The text below deals with one T cell receptor (beta chain). Its antigen is unknown. The data belong to a study of radiation and T cells in renal cell carcinoma. Study observations and caveats: Top tumor clonotypes rose in blood 2 weeks post-radiation, then contracted.

Assay: immunoSEQ multiplex PCR; the TCRdb copy retains only in-frame clones and omits some. The sample shows about 73,000 clones, around four fifths of them seen only once. The CDR3 sequence is 12 residues long. Germline loops: CDR1 SGDLS, CDR2 YYNGEE. Stated time point: blood 4 weeks post-SBRT, at nephrectomy. The sample's treatment: 15 Gy SBRT to primary tumor, nephrectomy 4 weeks later. Nephrectomy followed 15 Gy stereotactic body radiation by 4 weeks. Serial blood draws occurred at baseline and 2 and 4 weeks post-SBRT. The chain combines TRBV9 with TRBJ2-5; D uncertain. TRBJ2-7 explains the end of the DNA better; the J call may be wrong. The starting material was blood, obtained from a patient whose treatment included radiotherapy and nephrectomy. This sequence originates from a woman aged 55-70 years with renal cell carcinoma. Here the CDR3 reads CASSVNSYEQYF. The CDR3 DNA follows: TGTGCCAGCAGCGTAAACAGCTACGAGCAGTACTTC.